The clone carrying this TCR beta chain was seen ten or more times. Its antigen is not known. 5'RACE with 10-nucleotide random UMIs produced the cDNA. TCRdb itself ran the 5' RACE reads through MiXCR, one entry per CDR3 protein. The repertoire consists of some 30,000 distinct CDR3 sequences, with 16% occurring once and the leading ten covering around 5.2%. Specified time point: technical triplicate 3. This entry comes from a study of neurological immune-mediated disorders. Whole-study results and caveats: None of the CDR3 amino acid sequences of expanded clones recurred across subjects, suggesting private repertoires in all groups.

Germline assignment: CDR1 KGHSH and CDR2 LQKENI. Trimming removed 5 bases at V and 1 base at J, with 11 bases between. CDR3 size: 14 residues. V usage is TRBV18 and J usage is TRBJ1-1; unclear D gene. The source is a female donor with HTLV-1-associated myelopathy (HAM/TSP). The sequenced material came from CD4+ T cells from blood. The CDR3: CASSTIHRNTEAFF. As DNA, the CDR3 is TGTGCCAGCTCAACGATCCACAGGAACACTGAAGCTTTCTTT.